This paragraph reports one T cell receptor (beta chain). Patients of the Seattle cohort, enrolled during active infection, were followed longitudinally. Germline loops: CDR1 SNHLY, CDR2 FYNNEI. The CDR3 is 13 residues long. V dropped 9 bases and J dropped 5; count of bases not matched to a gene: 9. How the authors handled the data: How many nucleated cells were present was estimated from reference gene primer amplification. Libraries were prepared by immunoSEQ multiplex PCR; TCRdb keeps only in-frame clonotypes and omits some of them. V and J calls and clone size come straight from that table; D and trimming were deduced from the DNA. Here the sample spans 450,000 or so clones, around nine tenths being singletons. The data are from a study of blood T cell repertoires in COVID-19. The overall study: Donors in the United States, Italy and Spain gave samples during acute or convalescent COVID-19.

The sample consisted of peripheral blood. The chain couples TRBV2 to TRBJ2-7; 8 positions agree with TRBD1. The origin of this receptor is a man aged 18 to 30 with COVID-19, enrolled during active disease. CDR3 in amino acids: CARKDRESDEQYF. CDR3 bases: TGTGCCAGGAAGGACAGGGAAAGCGACGAGCAGTACTTC.